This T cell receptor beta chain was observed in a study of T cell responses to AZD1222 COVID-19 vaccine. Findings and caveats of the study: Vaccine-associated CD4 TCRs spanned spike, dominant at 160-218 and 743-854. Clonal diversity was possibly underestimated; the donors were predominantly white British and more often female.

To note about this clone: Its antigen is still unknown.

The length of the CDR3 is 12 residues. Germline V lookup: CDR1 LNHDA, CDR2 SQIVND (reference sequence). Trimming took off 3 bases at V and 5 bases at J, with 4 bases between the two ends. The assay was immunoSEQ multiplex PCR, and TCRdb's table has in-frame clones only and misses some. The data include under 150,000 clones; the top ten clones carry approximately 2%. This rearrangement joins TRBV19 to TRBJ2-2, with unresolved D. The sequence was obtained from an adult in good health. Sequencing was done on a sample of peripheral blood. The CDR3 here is CASSMGTGELFF. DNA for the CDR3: TGTGCCAGTAGTATGGGGACCGGGGAGCTGTTTTTT. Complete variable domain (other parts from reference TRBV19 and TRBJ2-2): DGGITQSPKYLFRKEGQNVTLSCEQNLNHDAMYWYRQDPGQGLRLIYYSQIVNDFQKGDIAEGYSVSREKKESFPLTVTSAQKNPTAFYLCASSMGTGELFFGEGSRLTVL.